A selection of T cell receptor beta chains follows, all from one sample in a study of T cells in Graves' hyperthyroidism and ophthalmopathy. TCRdb reprocessed the multiplex PCR reads via MiXCR and lists one record per CDR3 protein. There are hundreds of thousands of distinct CDR3 sequences in the sample; roughly 15% occur only once, and about 12% lies in the top ten. The sequenced sample consisted of blood. The origin of the receptors is a woman aged 50 to 60 with Graves' ophthalmopathy. CDR3s include the opening cysteine and the closing phenylalanine or tryptophan. The D gene is left open where the match is weak. Clone sizes are given selectively: once, few, many, or a class where the clone is expanded.

j_call v_call d_call clone_size cdr3_nt cdr3_aa
TRBJ1-5 TRBV11-3 - few TGTGCCAGCACCCCAGGGAGCAATCAGCCCCAGCATTTT CASTPGSNQPQHF
TRBJ1-1 TRBV28 TRBD1 many TGTGCCAGCAGTTCGACAGGGTGGGGGCCGCGCACTGAAGCTTTCTTT CASSSTGWGPRTEAFF
TRBJ2-7 TRBV28 TRBD1 many TGTGCCAGCAGTTTATGCAAGGGACAGTGCCTCTACGAGCAGTACTTC CASSLCKGQCLYEQYF
TRBJ1-3 TRBV2 TRBD1 once TGTGCCAGCAGTGCCTGGGACAGGGCTGGAAACACCATATATTTT CASSAWDRAGNTIYF
TRBJ1-1 TRBV6-1 - many TGTGCCAGCAGTGCCCTTTCGACAGGACGATACACTGAAGCTTTCTTT CASSALSTGRYTEAFF
TRBJ2-1 TRBV20-1 - many TGCAGTGCTAACTACAATGAGCAGTTCTTC CSANYNEQFF
TRBJ2-7 TRBV18 TRBD2 - TGTGCCAGCTCACGGCCGGGACAAACACTAGCGGGAGGGTCCTACGAGCAGTACTTC CASSRPGQTLAGGSYEQYF
TRBJ1-1 TRBV28 - many TGTGCCAGCGCCAGAACCGGGTCCTACCTCCGGGGGAACACTGAAGCTTTCTTT CASARTGSYLRGNTEAFF
TRBJ2-3 TRBV20-1 - - TGCAGTGCTAGAGATAGCTGGAAATTCACAGATACGCAGTATTTT CSARDSWKFTDTQYF
TRBJ2-3 TRBV5-1 - many TGCGCCAGCAGCTTGACGGCTGCTGCAGATACGCAGTATTTT CASSLTAAADTQYF
TRBJ2-3 TRBV28 TRBD2 many TGTGCCAGCAGTAAAACGGGGGGGGGAGATACGCAGTATTTT CASSKTGGGDTQYF
TRBJ2-5 TRBV7-9 - many TGTGCCAGCAGCTTAGCTTTTAACCCGGGACCCTCACAAGAGACCCAGTACTTC CASSLAFNPGPSQETQYF
TRBJ2-5 TRBV20-1 - few TGCAGTGCCCCCGAGCACAGACGAGAAGAGACCCAGTACTTC CSAPEHRREETQYF
TRBJ2-7 TRBV28 TRBD2 many TGTGCCAGCAGTTTATCCGGGACTAGCGGTTACTACGAGCAGTACTTC CASSLSGTSGYYEQYF
TRBJ1-1 TRBV5-1 TRBD1 - TGCGCCAGCAGCTTGGAGGGACAGATAACTGAAGCTTTCTTT CASSLEGQITEAFF
TRBJ2-5 TRBV5-1 TRBD2 few TGCGCCAGCATGGCTAGCGGGAGCCTTATCCAAGAGACCCAGTACTTC CASMASGSLIQETQYF